One sample yielded the 10 T cell receptor beta chains listed below, sequenced in a study of blood T cell repertoires in COVID-19. TCRdb's table, derived via immunoSEQ multiplex PCR, lists solely in-frame clones and lacks some. This sample has approximately 220,000 clones; around 84% occur once, and the top ten carry around 19%. Sequences were obtained from PBMCs or T cells enriched from blood (not recorded which). The source is a man in his forties who had recovered from COVID-19.

This rearrangement joins TRBV30 to TRBJ2-7; D ambiguous. The CDR3 covers 12 residues. Germline V gene data show CDR1 as GTSNPN and CDR2 as SVGIG (reference sequence). The ends were cut back, 3 bases at V and 0 bases at J, with 6 bases in the middle. CDR3 coding DNA: TGTGCCTGGAGCCGTAGCTCCTACGAGCAGTACTTC. The encoded protein is CAWSRSSYEQYF.

The rearrangement links TRBV3-1 (or the pseudogene TRBV3-2) to TRBJ2-7; 11 bases align to TRBD2. This CDR3 region has 16 residues. V shed 0 bases and J 0 bases; nucleotides not matched to a gene: 1. Germline CDR1 and CDR2: LGHDT and YNNKEL (reference sequence). This CDR3 reads CASSQELAGDSYEQYF. The CDR3 region has the DNA TGTGCCAGCAGCCAAGAACTAGCGGGGGACTCCTACGAGCAGTACTTC.

The rearrangement uses TRBV19 and TRBJ1-5, with D perhaps TRBD1 (5 bases). Trimming took 6 bases from V and 5 from J, leaving 20 bases between them. Germline lookup yields CDR1 LNHDA and CDR2 SQIVND (reference sequence). The length of the CDR3 is 16 residues. The CDR3 loop is CASSSPQGLLDQPQHF. The CDR3 region has the DNA TGTGCCAGTAGCAGCCCTCAGGGACTCCTAGATCAGCCCCAGCATTTT.

The gene calls are TRBV7-8 and TRBJ2-7, with a tentative D call TRBD1 (6 bases). V shed 3 bases and J shed 2 bases, with 14 bases lying between them. The CDR3 length is 15 residues. Germline V gene lookup returns CDR1 SGHVS and CDR2 FQNEAQ. DNA for the CDR3: TGTGCCAGCAGCTTTCTGGCGGACAGCCCCTACGAGCAGTACTTC. Its protein is CASSFLADSPYEQYF.

Turning to this clone: Sequence at one end of the junction differs from germline and may be a read error. V and J are TRBV20-1 and TRBJ2-4; D unresolved. The germline V gene encodes CDR1 DFQATT and CDR2 SNEGSKA (reference sequence). The CDR3 spans 11 residues. The CDR3, as DNA: TGCAGTGCTGTGGGTGAGAGACTGGCGGTTTGG. Protein sequence: CSAVGERLAVW.

The sample holds a few counts of this clone. This chain connects TRBV20-1 to TRBJ2-5; 9 bases match TRBD1. V shed 3 bases and J 5 bases; nucleotides not matched to a gene: 10. Germline CDR1 and CDR2: DFQATT and SNEGSKA (reference sequence). The CDR3 length is 15 residues. In DNA form, the CDR3 reads TGCAGTGCTAGTGGTTTACAGGGGGCCCGGGAGACCCAGTACTTC. Amino acids: CSASGLQGARETQYF.

As for this clone: The germline gene is not matched at one end of the junction; a read error may be the cause. The chain joins TRBV18 to TRBJ2-7; 8 bases align to TRBD1. This CDR3 has 13 amino acids. The germline gives CDR1 KGHSH, CDR2 LQKENI. This chain's CDR3 is CASSPQGAYEQYF. The CDR3 nucleotides read TGTGCCAGCTCGCCACAGGGGGCCTACGAGCAGTACTTC.

This sequence joins TRBV5-1 and TRBJ2-7; 10 bases match TRBD2. The CDR3 loop spans 17 amino acids. V was pared by 4 bases and J by 3 bases, with 13 bases of the junction left unmatched. CDR1 is SGHRS, CDR2 YFSETQ, per germline. CDR3 coding DNA: TGCGCCAGCAGCCCGAACAGCGGGAGGGCTTCCGGCTACGAGCAGTACTTC. It yields the protein CASSPNSGRASGYEQYF.

This clone has at least ten counts. This sequence joins TRBV6-5 and TRBJ2-3; 9 bases align to TRBD2. With V trimmed by 6 bases and J by 6 bases, 10 bases remained unmatched. This CDR3 is 15 amino acids long. CDR1 is MNHEY, CDR2 SVGAGI, per germline. The CDR3: CASSPLAGEKDTQYF. As DNA, the CDR3 is TGTGCCAGCAGCCCCTTAGCGGGAGAGAAGGATACGCAGTATTTT.

The J gene is TRBJ1-3, the V gene TRBV6-1, with D perhaps TRBD1 (5 bases). Trimming left V 2 bases short and J 1 base short, with 15 bases between. The CDR3 loop spans 17 amino acids. CDR1 is MNHNS and CDR2 is SASEGT in the germline V gene. The CDR3, as DNA: TGTGCCAGCAGTGAATGGCTCAGAGCAGGGTCTGGAAACACCATATATTTT. Translation gives CASSEWLRAGSGNTIYF.